Shown below are 22 T cell receptor beta chains from a single sample sequenced in a study of spatial heterogeneity in lung cancer. Documented time point: blood at routine non-recurrence follow-up after resection. Material for sequencing was whole RNA from tumor, nontumor lung or frozen PBMC, left unsorted. TCRdb independently ran MiXCR on the 5' RACE reads; one entry per CDR3 protein. This table has approximately 50,000 distinct CDR3 sequences, 7.4% appearing once. The source was PBMCs, collected at follow-up. Source of these receptors: a female donor with early-stage non-small cell lung cancer.

This clonotype has just a few counts. The chain is built from TRBV30 and TRBJ2-3; D not certain. The CDR3 contains 13 residues. Germline CDR1 is GTSNPN and CDR2 is SVGIG (reference sequence). The V gene lost 0 bases and the J gene lost 4 bases, with 8 bases spanning the gap. CDR3 sequence reads: CAWSVQGPDTQYF. The DNA for the CDR3 is TGTGCCTGGAGTGTACAAGGGCCAGATACGCAGTATTTT.

The rearrangement links TRBV7-4 to TRBJ2-1, with no clear D. Germline V gene lookup returns CDR1 SGHVT and CDR2 SQSDAQ. The CDR3 sequence is 13 residues long. Trimming cost V 5 bases and J 5 bases, with 10 bases left between them. CDR3 sequence reads: CASSQGPNNEQFF. The DNA for the CDR3 is TGTGCCAGCAGCCAAGGACCCAACAATGAGCAGTTCTTC.

This clonotype was seen many times. J is TRBJ1-1 and V is TRBV5-1; a possible D gene is TRBD1 (6 bases). The V gene lost 0 bases and the J gene lost 5 bases, with 14 bases spanning the gap. Germline values: CDR1 SGHRS, CDR2 YFSETQ. The length of the CDR3 is 15 residues. This CDR3 is CASSLVTGARTEAFF. CDR3 DNA: TGCGCCAGCAGCTTGGTAACGGGGGCGCGGACTGAAGCTTTCTTT.

In this sample, this clonotype turned up many times. The chain has TRBV6-1 and TRBJ2-7; TRBD1 might be the D (6 bases). The CDR3 contains 14 residues. Trimming removed 4 bases from V and 3 bases from J, with 13 bases in between. Germline values: CDR1 MNHNS, CDR2 SASEGT. The CDR3 is CASSGPGHLYEQYF. DNA of the CDR3: TGTGCCAGCAGTGGGCCGGGACACCTCTACGAGCAGTACTTC.

This clonotype showed up just a few times. The chain links TRBV9 to TRBJ2-2; TRBD2 aligns across 8 bases. Germline loops: CDR1 SGDLS, CDR2 YYNGEE. This CDR3 is built from 17 residues. Trimming removed 4 bases from V and 2 bases from J; junction bases left unmatched: 10. DNA for the CDR3: TGTGCCAGCAGCCTAACAGGCACTAGCGGTAACACCGGGGAGCTGTTTTTT. Translated: CASSLTGTSGNTGELFF.

This clonotype was detected ten times or more. The chain is built from TRBV5-6 and TRBJ1-1; D possibly corresponds to TRBD1 (6 bases). Germline V gene sequence: CDR1 SGHDT, CDR2 YYEEEE. V lost 2 bases and J 1 base, leaving 27 bases between the germline ends. The CDR3 runs to 20 residues. The CDR3 loop reads CASSLRRDQTGFLWNTEAFF. The CDR3 nucleotides read TGTGCCAGCAGCTTAAGACGGGACCAGACAGGCTTCCTATGGAACACTGAAGCTTTCTTT.

This chain connects TRBV20-1 to TRBJ2-5, with D tentatively TRBD2 (6 bases). V lost 0 bases to trimming and J lost 2 bases, with 13 bases between them. Germline V lookup: CDR1 DFQATT, CDR2 SNEGSKA (reference sequence). The CDR3 consists of 15 residues. CDR3 in DNA: TGCAGTGCTAGAGATGGGCGGGGCCAACAAGAGACCCAGTACTTC. It is translated as CSARDGRGQQETQYF.

This clonotype appeared many times. This rearrangement joins TRBV2 to TRBJ2-5; 7 bases align to TRBD2. CDR1 and CDR2 (germline): SNHLY, FYNNEI. This CDR3 is built from 14 residues. V dropped 8 bases and J dropped 5; count of bases not matched to a gene: 11. The CDR3 DNA is TGTGCCAGCCGGATCCTTACTAGCGCCGAGACCCAGTACTTC. Protein sequence: CASRILTSAETQYF.

This clonotype occurred a few times. V and J are TRBV7-9 and TRBJ1-2; possible D gene TRBD1, 6 bases. Trimming shortened V by 1 base and J by 6 bases, and 18 bases separated the two germline ends. Germline lookup yields CDR1 SEHNR and CDR2 FQNEAQ (reference sequence). CDR3 length: 16 amino acids. Here the CDR3 reads CASSLDYSPRGDGYTF. The CDR3 nucleotides are TGTGCCAGCAGCTTAGATTATTCCCCCAGGGGAGATGGCTACACCTTC.

By share, this clonotype ranks as large. This sequence joins TRBV14 and TRBJ1-2, with no clear D. V was shortened by 0 bases and J by 4 bases, with 18 bases between the two germline ends. This CDR3 region has 17 residues. Germline CDR1 reads SGHDN; CDR2 reads FVKESK. This chain's CDR3 is CASSQDRVGTLFYGYTF. The CDR3 nucleotides are TGTGCCAGCAGCCAAGATCGCGTGGGTACGCTGTTCTATGGCTACACCTTC.

Ten or more counts support this clonotype. J is TRBJ2-3 and V is TRBV5-1; no clear D gene. CDR3 size: 14 residues. V lost 4 bases and J lost 4, with 13 bases in between. In germline, CDR1 is SGHRS, CDR2 YFSETQ. CDR3 DNA: TGCGCCAGCAGCCCCGAGACATCGGCAGATACGCAGTATTTT. Its protein product is CASSPETSADTQYF.

The chain joins TRBV7-3 to TRBJ2-1; D gene unclear. Germline CDR1 is SGHTA and CDR2 is FQGTGA. The CDR3 contains 13 residues. Deletions cut 5 bases from V and 7 bases from J, with 12 bases between. DNA of the CDR3: TGTGCCAGCAGCCCCCGGACCGAGAATGAGCAGTTCTTC. Translated: CASSPRTENEQFF.

This clonotype appeared many times. The chain has TRBV20-1 and TRBJ2-3; D is uncertain. The germline V gene encodes CDR1 DFQATT and CDR2 SNEGSKA (reference sequence). The V end was cut by 3 bases, the J end by 8 bases, with 15 bases between. This CDR3 spans 13 amino acids. CDR3 loop: CSASRMEGPTQYF. The CDR3 DNA is TGCAGTGCTAGTAGGATGGAAGGCCCTACGCAGTATTTT.

This clonotype has more than one count but fewer than ten. J is TRBJ2-1 and V is TRBV20-1; possible D gene TRBD2, 6 bases. The CDR3 spans 11 residues. V lost 6 bases to trimming and J lost 10 bases, with 13 bases between them. Germline values: CDR1 DFQATT, CDR2 SNEGSKA (reference sequence). Here the CDR3 DNA reads TGCAGTGCCCACCTGGGACTCGAGCAGTTCTTC. It yields the protein CSAHLGLEQFF.

The CDR3 protein is CATSSGGFSGNTIYF. CDR3 DNA: TGTGCCACCTCGTCGGGGGGCTTCTCTGGAAACACCATATATTTT. This chain uses TRBV7-9 with TRBJ1-3; possibly TRBD1 for D (6 bases). CDR3 size: 15 residues. Per the germline V gene, CDR1 is SEHNR and CDR2 is FQNEAQ (reference sequence). V gave up 10 bases and J gave up 0 bases, with 16 bases separating them.

This clonotype was detected ten times or more. The rearrangement uses TRBV6-5 and TRBJ1-3; D gene unclear. The ends were cut back, 8 bases at V and 3 bases at J, with 5 bases in the middle. The V gene's germline CDR1 is MNHEY and CDR2 SVGAGI. The CDR3 loop spans 11 amino acids. CDR3 protein: CASGSGNTIYF. CDR3 in DNA: TGTGCCAGCGGAAGTGGAAACACCATATATTTT.

This chain connects TRBV11-2 to TRBJ1-2; D uncertain. Looked up from germline, CDR1 is SGHAT and CDR2 is FQNNGV. V lost 0 bases and J lost 8, with 19 bases in between. CDR3 size: 16 residues. The CDR3 DNA follows: TGTGCCAGCAGCTTAGAGATCCCCCAAGGCTGGGAAGGCTACACCTTC. Translation gives CASSLEIPQGWEGYTF.

This clonotype was seen more than once but under ten times. The genes are TRBV2 and TRBJ1-5, with D possibly being TRBD1 (6 bases). The CDR3 has 14 amino acids. Germline V CDR1 and CDR2: SNHLY, FYNNEI. Trimming left V 6 bases short and J 1 base short, with 10 bases between. Here the CDR3 DNA reads TGTGCCAGCAGCACAGGGTGGAGCAATCAGCCCCAGCATTTT. Translated: CASSTGWSNQPQHF.

This clonotype showed up many times. The chain links TRBV11-2 to TRBJ2-1, with 11 bases identical to TRBD2. CDR3 length equals 16 residues. V lost 3 bases, J lost 10 bases, and 11 bases stayed unmatched. Germline-derived CDR1 and CDR2 are SGHAT and FQNNGV. CDR3 loop: CASSFSGGAIVKEQFF. For the CDR3, the DNA is TGTGCCAGCAGCTTTAGCGGGGGGGCCATAGTGAAGGAGCAGTTCTTC.

The chain joins TRBV6-5 to TRBJ2-1; perhaps TRBD2 as D (6 bases). Trimming took 5 bases from V and 10 from J, leaving 18 bases between them. CDR3 length: 14 residues. Germline V gene data show CDR1 as MNHEY and CDR2 as SVGAGI. The CDR3: CASSARRDGQEQFF. DNA for the CDR3: TGTGCCAGCAGTGCCAGGCGGGATGGTCAGGAGCAGTTCTTC.

This clonotype was counted many times. In DNA form, the CDR3 reads TGTGCCAGCAGTGGGACGACAGGGAGGTCCTACAATGAGCAGTTCTTC. Its protein is CASSGTTGRSYNEQFF. The V and J genes are TRBV25-1 and TRBJ2-1; D might be TRBD1 (7 bases). Germline V lookup: CDR1 MGHDK, CDR2 SYGVNS. Trimming shortened V by 4 bases and J by 1 base, and 14 bases separated the two germline ends. CDR3 length: 16 residues. The full variable domain, rest sourced from reference TRBV25-1 and TRBJ2-1, is EADIYQTPRYLVIGTGKKITLECSQTMGHDKMYWYQQDPGMELHLIHYSYGVNSTEKGDLSSESTVSRIRTEHFPLTLESARPSHTSQYLCASSGTTGRSYNEQFFGPGTRLTVL.

This clonotype was recorded only once. This may arise from a read error, as a much more abundant clone is one base away. This rearrangement joins TRBV15 to TRBJ1-5; the match to TRBD1 covers 8 bases. The germline V gene has CDR1 LNHNV and CDR2 YYDKDF (reference sequence). Losses at the gene ends were 1 base for V and 10 bases for J; bases not matched to a gene: 6. The CDR3 consists of 14 residues. The CDR3 DNA sequence: TGTGCCACCAGCAGAGGACAGGGGATTCACCCCCAGCATTTT. Protein product: CATSRGQGIHPQHF.